This T cell receptor beta chain stems from a study of cytomegalovirus exposure and HLA in healthy donors. This CDR3 has 13 residues. Per germline, CDR1 SQVTM and CDR2 ANQGSEA. V lost 6 bases, J lost 0 bases, and 2 bases stayed unmatched. General study findings and limits: Later work showed greater clonal expansion in HLA-associated TCR beta chains than in equally common others. Among TCR beta chains, those listed as cytomegalovirus-associated numbered more than 150. When presence/absence was analysed, sequencing depth was taken to be roughly uniform across donors. A classifier reportedly called cytomegalovirus status with high sensitivity and specificity.

60 Vbeta and 13 Jbeta primers were used in PCR. Libraries were prepared by immunoSEQ multiplex PCR; TCRdb keeps only in-frame clonotypes and omits some of them. Counted here are about 170,000 clones, 80% to 90% occurring once; the ten biggest clones make up about 0.82%. The sample holds a few counts of this clone. Its antigen is currently unknown. The sequence was collected from a woman in her late teens or twenties in good health and CMV-seronegative. The chain joins TRBV29-1 to TRBJ2-7; 10 bases map to TRBD1. Source material: PBMCs. The CDR3 DNA follows: TGCAGCGTGCGGACAGGGGGCTCCTACGAGCAGTACTTC. Translated: CSVRTGGSYEQYF.